This T cell receptor (beta chain) was captured by sequencing in a study of response to subunit inactivated influenza vaccine (dated by TCRdb to 2016 to 2019). Regarding the complete study: To follow how T cells responded to a trivalent subunit inactivated influenza vaccine, the researchers relied on deep quantitative profiling of the T cell receptor repertoire.

Results the study describes overall, beyond this receptor: The authors proposed that each seasonal influenza vaccination may bring in only a limited number of new T cells.

This clonotype came up a few times. What antigen it recognizes has not been identified. Base-call qualities are not available, and no considerably larger clone is one nucleotide away. V and J are trimmed by 1 base and 5 bases, and the gene matches miss 7 bases of the junction. The CDR3 holds 16 amino acids from the cysteine to the phenylalanine. The retained sequence is limited to the CDR3, 48 bases, with the frame set at the first base. From a lookup of the germline V gene, CDR1 and CDR2 are SGHVS and FNYEAQ. The library was made by RT-PCR. Data came from an Illumina HiSeq 2500. The public sequencing data were trimmed at Q25 with fastp and processed into clonotypes with MiXCR by TCRdb, which kept only in-frame beta chains. Rows with one shared CDR3 protein collapse into an entry with the most common genes and DNA. This sample gives around 760,000 distinct CDR3 sequences in total; around 13% of them show up just once. The top ten hold 6% to 7% of the sample.

The sequencing used PBMCs from blood, collected approximately 15 days before vaccination. The clonotype originates from a man aged 45-65 years who received an inactivated influenza vaccine. Donor details come from another sample of the same person, matched by shared clones. The chain is encoded by TRBV7-6 joined to TRBJ1-5; 8 central nucleotides agree with TRBD1. The CDR3 protein is CASSLEAPDRDQPQHF. The sequenced DNA is TGTGCCAGCAGCTTAGAAGCCCCGGACAGGGATCAGCCCCAGCATTTT.